The 32 T cell receptor beta chains below all came from one sample that was sequenced in a study of blood T cell repertoires in COVID-19. Clones were read by immunoSEQ multiplex PCR, and TCRdb kept only the in-frame ones, dropping some. The repertoire has approximately 150,000 clones, just under 85% of them found once; the top ten carry 2.5% to 3%. Sequences were obtained from peripheral blood. The receptor set was obtained from an elderly woman with COVID-19, enrolled during active disease.

The DNA of the CDR3 is TGTGCCAGCAGCCGCAGGGAAAGTCAGCCCCAGCATTTT. Its protein is CASSRRESQPQHF. This chain uses TRBV7-9 with TRBJ1-5; TRBD1 is a possible D gene (5 bases). Deletions cut 5 bases from V and 6 bases from J, with 11 bases between. CDR3 length: 13 amino acids. CDR1 is SEHNR, CDR2 FQNEAQ, per germline (reference sequence).

The chain is built from TRBV9 and TRBJ2-5; D is possibly TRBD2 (6 bases). The CDR3 has 16 residues. V was clipped by 4 bases and J by 0 bases, with 16 bases between them. Per the germline V gene, CDR1 is SGDLS and CDR2 is YYNGEE. The CDR3 region has the DNA TGTGCCAGCAGCTTCCGGGACTTTCGGTACCAAGAGACCCAGTACTTC. This encodes CASSFRDFRYQETQYF.

This clone has more than one count but fewer than ten. The rearrangement links TRBV6-2 or TRBV6-3 to TRBJ2-7; D uncertain. Trimming removed 4 bases from V and 2 bases from J, with 6 bases in between. In germline, CDR1 is MNHEY, CDR2 SVGEGT. The CDR3 extends over 12 amino acids. CDR3 residues: CASSLFAYEQYF. CDR3 bases: TGTGCCAGCAGTTTATTCGCCTACGAGCAGTACTTC.

The chain combines TRBV5-4 with TRBJ2-5; 8 bases line up with TRBD1. CDR1 and CDR2 (germline): SGHNT, YYREEE (reference sequence). V lost 4 bases, J lost 4 bases, and 6 bases stayed unmatched. This CDR3 contains 14 residues. CDR3 DNA: TGTGCCAGCAGCCCCCCCCAGGGGGCAGAGACCCAGTACTTC. Translated: CASSPPQGAETQYF.

The chain links TRBV6-6 to TRBJ2-3, with 8 bases aligning to TRBD2. The CDR3 runs to 14 residues. V shed 5 bases, J shed 0 bases, and the junction held 1 base outside the gene matches. Germline assignment: CDR1 MNHNY and CDR2 SVGAGI (reference sequence). Here the CDR3 reads CASSKRESTDTQYF. The CDR3 DNA reads as TGTGCCAGCAGTAAGCGGGAGAGCACAGATACGCAGTATTTT.

This clone was found once. V and J are TRBV6-5 and TRBJ1-1; D is perhaps TRBD1 (6 bases). V was cut by 2 bases and J by 4 bases, with 14 bases left in between. The CDR3 loop spans 15 amino acids. Per germline, CDR1 MNHEY and CDR2 SVGAGI. The DNA for the CDR3 is TGTGCCAGCAGTTACGGGGGGGGCTCGGGCACTGAAGCTTTCTTT. It encodes CASSYGGGSGTEAFF.

J is TRBJ1-5 and V is TRBV20-1, with D possibly being TRBD1 (5 bases). V lost 6 bases, J lost 4 bases, and 7 bases lay in between. There are 11 residues in the CDR3. Looked up from germline, CDR1 is DFQATT and CDR2 is SNEGSKA (reference sequence). CDR3 bases: TGCAGTGCCAAGGGGAATCAGCCCCAGCATTTT. It is translated as CSAKGNQPQHF.

This clone has only a few counts. The chain uses TRBV6-5 and TRBJ2-7, with D possibly being TRBD2 (5 bases). The CDR3 length is 14 residues. CDR1 is MNHEY and CDR2 is SVGAGI in the germline V gene. V was clipped by 2 bases and J by 6 bases, with 14 bases between them. The CDR3 here is CASSYGPSRREQYF. As DNA, the CDR3 is TGTGCCAGCAGTTACGGCCCTAGCAGACGCGAGCAGTACTTC.

This chain links TRBV12-3 or TRBV12-4 with TRBJ2-2, with D possibly being TRBD2 (5 bases). There are 12 residues in the CDR3. The germline V and J ends were trimmed by 11 bases and 3 bases, with 10 bases remaining between them. The CDR3 region has the DNA TGTGCCGTGGACGGGGACACCGGGGAGCTGTTTTTT. The encoded protein is CAVDGDTGELFF.

V is TRBV7-3 and J is TRBJ1-1; D remains ambiguous. There are 13 residues in the CDR3. V was shortened by 5 bases and J by 1 base, with 8 bases between the two germline ends. Germline loops: CDR1 SGHTA, CDR2 FQGTGA. CDR3 loop: CASSERRNTEAFF. In DNA form, the CDR3 reads TGTGCCAGCAGCGAGAGGCGGAACACTGAAGCTTTCTTT. Full variable domain (rest looked up from reference TRBV7-3 and TRBJ1-1): GAGVSQTPSNKVTEKGKYVELRCDPISGHTALYWYRQSLGQGPEFLIYFQGTGAADDSGLPNDRFFAVRPEGSVSTLKIQRTERGDSAVYLCASSERRNTEAFFGQGTRLTVV.

This sequence joins TRBV4-1 and TRBJ2-7, with TRBD2 identical over 13 bases. Germline lookup yields CDR1 MGHRA and CDR2 YSYEKL. The CDR3 spans 17 residues. The ends lost 0 bases at V and 7 bases at J; junction bases unmatched: 9. CDR3 sequence reads: CASSQDLGLAGVGEQYF. As DNA, the CDR3 is TGCGCCAGCAGCCAAGATCTCGGACTAGCGGGAGTCGGGGAGCAGTACTTC.

This chain joins TRBV29-1 and TRBJ2-4; unclear D gene. The ends were cut back, 3 bases at V and 3 bases at J, with 12 bases in the middle. The CDR3 covers 14 residues. Germline V gene data show CDR1 as SQVTM and CDR2 as ANQGSEA. In DNA, the CDR3 is TGCAGCGTTGAGGGCAGTGGCCTCAAAAACATTCAGTACTTC. Translating it yields CSVEGSGLKNIQYF.

The CDR3 nucleotides read TGTGCCAGCAGGGGTACAGGGGGCTCTTCACCCCTCCACTTT. Encoded protein: CASRGTGGSSPLHF. This chain joins TRBV6-5 and TRBJ1-6, with 9 bases that match TRBD1. J was trimmed by 9 bases and V by 6 bases; bases with no gene match: 6. The CDR3 loop spans 14 amino acids. Germline CDR1 and CDR2: MNHEY and SVGAGI.

The V and J genes are TRBV18 and TRBJ2-5, with a tentative D call TRBD1 (5 bases). Germline CDR1 and CDR2: KGHSH and LQKENI. This CDR3 is 14 amino acids long. V was trimmed by 3 bases and J by 5 bases, leaving 13 bases between them. The CDR3 DNA follows: TGTGCCAGCTCACCCCGGATGGACACCGAGACCCAGTACTTC. Translation: CASSPRMDTETQYF.

The V and J genes are TRBV29-1 and TRBJ2-2, with D perhaps matching TRBD2 (5 bases). The length of the CDR3 is 14 residues. Per the germline V gene, CDR1 is SQVTM and CDR2 is ANQGSEA. Trimming left V 3 bases short and J 0 bases short, with 8 bases between. The CDR3 DNA follows: TGCAGCGTTGACGGACTGACGAACACCGGGGAGCTGTTTTTT. It yields the protein CSVDGLTNTGELFF.

V usage is TRBV5-5 and J usage is TRBJ2-2; D gene unclear. The germline V gene has CDR1 SGHKS and CDR2 YYEKEE (reference sequence). V lost 0 bases and J 3 bases, leaving 6 bases between the germline ends. The CDR3 contains 14 residues. CDR3 sequence (DNA): TGTGCCAGCAGCTTGGCGGTTGACACCGGGGAGCTGTTTTTT. Residues: CASSLAVDTGELFF.

This clone was detected a few times. This sequence joins TRBV24-1 and TRBJ2-2, with 9 bases aligning to TRBD1. This CDR3 contains 16 residues. The germline V gene has CDR1 KGHDR and CDR2 SFDVKD. With 4 bases clipped from V and 7 bases from J, the junction kept 9 bases outside the gene matches. CDR3 bases: TGTGCCACCAGTGACCGGACAGGGGTTAAGGACGGGGAGCTGTTTTTT. Its protein is CATSDRTGVKDGELFF.

This chain uses TRBV5-1 with TRBJ1-3; weak D call: TRBD1 (6 bases). There are 16 residues in the CDR3. Looked up from germline, CDR1 is SGHRS and CDR2 is YFSETQ. V was trimmed by 2 bases and J by 0 bases, leaving 12 bases between them. The CDR3 region has the DNA TGCGCCAGCAGCTTAACAGGGCCCGGCTCTGGAAACACCATATATTTT. Translated, it gives CASSLTGPGSGNTIYF.

V usage is TRBV30 and J usage is TRBJ2-1; 10 bases map to TRBD2. Germline V CDR1 and CDR2: GTSNPN, SVGIG (reference sequence). V was clipped by 1 base and J by 3 bases; unmatched bases: 6. CDR3 length: 16 amino acids. The DNA for the CDR3 is TGTGCCTGGAGTGCCCTAGCGGGAGCCCTCTACAATGAGCAGTTCTTC. Translating it yields CAWSALAGALYNEQFF.

The chain joins TRBV19 to TRBJ1-6, with D possibly being TRBD1 (5 bases). V was clipped by 8 bases and J by 8 bases, with 22 bases between them. The germline gives CDR1 LNHDA, CDR2 SQIVND (reference sequence). This CDR3 is built from 16 residues. CDR3 in amino acids: CASASERGALYSPLHF. The CDR3 DNA reads as TGTGCCAGTGCCTCAGAGCGGGGCGCATTATATTCACCCCTCCACTTT.

The chain combines TRBV2 with TRBJ2-2, with 9 bases that match TRBD1. Germline values: CDR1 SNHLY, CDR2 FYNNEI. The junction had 4 bases not matched to a gene; V was cut back by 4 bases and J by 13 bases. This CDR3 contains 12 residues. The CDR3 reads CASSVTGGRLFF. CDR3 in DNA: TGTGCCAGCAGTGTAACAGGGGGCCGGCTGTTTTTT.

This chain joins TRBV6-5 and TRBJ2-2; 7 bases are shared with TRBD2. Trimming removed 4 bases from V and 0 bases from J; junction bases left unmatched: 2. The CDR3 loop spans 15 amino acids. CDR1 and CDR2 (germline): MNHEY, SVGAGI. CDR3 region: CASSWGGPNTGELFF. The CDR3 nucleotides are TGTGCCAGCAGTTGGGGGGGTCCGAACACCGGGGAGCTGTTTTTT.

The genes are TRBV10-1 and TRBJ2-7; a possible D gene is TRBD1 (6 bases). Deletions cut 0 bases from V and 4 bases from J, with 16 bases between. This CDR3 region has 16 residues. Germline assignment: CDR1 WNHNN and CDR2 SYGVQD (reference sequence). CDR3 loop: CASSESWGPAGYEQYF. CDR3 DNA sequence: TGCGCCAGCAGTGAGTCCTGGGGGCCAGCCGGGTACGAGCAGTACTTC.

The J gene is TRBJ2-3, the V gene TRBV3-1 (or the pseudogene TRBV3-2); possible D gene TRBD2, 6 bases. Germline V lookup: CDR1 LGHDT, CDR2 YNNKEL (reference sequence). CDR3 length: 14 amino acids. Deletions cut 7 bases from V and 6 bases from J, with 17 bases between. CDR3 region: CASTSRGFQDTQYF. For the CDR3, the DNA is TGTGCCAGCACCTCCCGGGGGTTCCAGGATACGCAGTATTTT.

The chain employs TRBV27 and TRBJ2-6; D not resolved. Germline loops: CDR1 MNHEY, CDR2 SMNVEV (reference sequence). Trimming left V 5 bases short and J 0 bases short, with 8 bases between. The CDR3 covers 15 residues. The CDR3 DNA is TGTGCCAGCAGTAATACACGCTCTGGGGCCAACGTCCTGACTTTC. Translated: CASSNTRSGANVLTF.

The V call is TRBV15, the J call TRBJ2-2; TRBD1 agrees at 9 bases. Germline-derived CDR1 and CDR2 are LNHNV and YYDKDF (reference sequence). The CDR3 is made up of 17 amino acids. J lost 6 bases, V lost 3 bases, and 11 bases had no gene match. CDR3 sequence (DNA): TGTGCCACCAGCAGGGCTCCGGGACAGGGCGGCGCCGGGGAGCTGTTTTTT. This translates into CATSRAPGQGGAGELFF.

This chain connects TRBV28 to TRBJ2-7; 10 bases line up with TRBD2. This CDR3 spans 14 amino acids. With 7 bases clipped from V and 6 bases from J, the junction kept 9 bases outside the gene matches. The germline V gene has CDR1 MDHEN and CDR2 SYDVKM. CDR3 amino acids: CASTPGSGRFEQYF. The CDR3 coding sequence is TGTGCCAGCACCCCGGGTAGCGGGAGGTTCGAGCAGTACTTC.

This rearrangement joins TRBV10-2 to TRBJ2-3; D is possibly TRBD2 (6 bases). Per the germline V gene, CDR1 is WSHSY and CDR2 is SAAADI. The CDR3 loop spans 16 amino acids. V dropped 2 bases and J dropped 0 bases, with 12 bases sitting between them. This CDR3 is CASSERAGRSTDTQYF. CDR3 in DNA: TGCGCCAGCAGTGAGAGGGCAGGGAGGAGCACAGATACGCAGTATTTT.

The chain has TRBV3-1 (or the pseudogene TRBV3-2) and TRBJ2-1; maybe TRBD2 (6 bases). The germline CDR1 and CDR2 sequences are LGHDT and YNNKEL (reference sequence). CDR3 size: 15 residues. Trimming took off 2 bases at V and 5 bases at J, with 13 bases between the two ends. The DNA for the CDR3 is TGTGCCAGCAGCCAAAGGGCGGGGCGAGACAATGAGCAGTTCTTC. Amino acids: CASSQRAGRDNEQFF.

The chain carries TRBV20-1 and TRBJ2-2, with D possibly matching TRBD2 (6 bases). Looked up from germline, CDR1 is DFQATT and CDR2 is SNEGSKA (reference sequence). V was clipped by 3 bases and J by 4 bases, with 9 bases between them. The CDR3 length is 13 residues. The CDR3 bases are TGCAGTGCTAGTACGGGGGTCACCGGGGAGCTGTTTTTT. Protein sequence: CSASTGVTGELFF.

This chain uses TRBV7-2 with TRBJ2-5, with 12 bases aligning to TRBD2. Germline CDR1 SGHTA, CDR2 FQGNSA. V shed 5 bases and J 0 bases; nucleotides not matched to a gene: 4. The CDR3 has 16 amino acids. This CDR3 reads CASSVRLAGDQETQYF. The DNA for the CDR3 is TGTGCCAGCAGCGTACGACTAGCGGGGGACCAAGAGACCCAGTACTTC.

V is TRBV5-1 and J is TRBJ2-2; tentatively, D is TRBD1 (5 bases). V lost 0 bases and J lost 7, with 10 bases in between. CDR1 is SGHRS and CDR2 is YFSETQ in the germline V gene. The CDR3 extends over 14 amino acids. This CDR3 reads CASSLAGMDGELFF. The CDR3 DNA follows: TGCGCCAGCAGCTTGGCAGGGATGGACGGGGAGCTGTTTTTT.